This passage covers 30 T cell receptor beta chains from one sample sequenced in a study of monozygotic twins with inflammatory bowel disease. From its re-call of the 5' RACE reads, TCRdb lists each CDR3 protein once, without DNA. The repertoire table contains about 350,000 distinct CDR3 sequences. Sequencing was carried out using blood. These receptors originate from a human donor with ulcerative colitis or Crohn's disease, or a healthy co-twin of an affected twin (not recorded which).

J is TRBJ2-7 and V is TRBV20-1; TCRdb's D gene call, TRBD1, goes unchecked for lack of DNA. CDR3 size: 13 residues. Germline V gene data show CDR1 as DFQATT and CDR2 as SNEGSKA (reference sequence). CDR3 loop: CSATGDSAYEQYF.

V gene TRBV6-2 or TRBV6-3 combines with J gene TRBJ1-4; TCRdb gives TRBD1 as the D gene, but with no DNA this cannot be confirmed. Germline loops: CDR1 MNHEY, CDR2 SVGEGT. This CDR3 contains 18 residues. The CDR3 loop reads CASSYRRTGITTNEKLFF.

The rearrangement joins TRBV9 to TRBJ1-5; TCRdb indicates TRBD1, and absent DNA this call remains unverified. Germline V gene data show CDR1 as SGDLS and CDR2 as YYNGEE. The length of the CDR3 is 15 residues. The CDR3 loop is CASSTGQYSNQPQHF.

The chain links TRBV5-6 to TRBJ1-4; TCRdb proposes TRBD1, but this gene call is untestable without DNA. There are 15 residues in the CDR3. From germline, CDR1 is SGHDT and CDR2 YYEEEE. The CDR3 reads CASSLDVTGHEKLFF.

The rearrangement joins TRBV20-1 to TRBJ2-2; TCRdb's D gene call, TRBD2, goes unchecked for lack of DNA. Germline V gene lookup returns CDR1 DFQATT and CDR2 SNEGSKA (reference sequence). The CDR3 contains 15 residues. The chain's CDR3 is CSARKAGGPTGELFF.

This chain uses TRBV7-2 with TRBJ2-1; TCRdb's D gene call, TRBD2, goes unchecked for lack of DNA. The CDR3 contains 17 residues. Germline loops: CDR1 SGHTA, CDR2 FQGNSA. The CDR3 reads CASSLIPLAGPYNEQFF.

The CDR3 is CASSPSGKSYEQYF. J is TRBJ2-7 and V is TRBV3-1; TCRdb's D gene call, TRBD1, goes unchecked for lack of DNA. Germline CDR1 LGHDT, CDR2 YNNKEL (reference sequence). The CDR3 totals 14 residues.

The chain couples TRBV12-3 or TRBV12-4 to TRBJ1-1; TCRdb returns TRBD1, unconfirmable since there is no DNA. This CDR3 is 14 amino acids long. The CDR3 region is CASSLQGIGTEAFF.

This chain links TRBV10-3 with TRBJ2-6. The CDR3 has 15 amino acids. Germline V CDR1 and CDR2: ENHRY, SYGVKD. The CDR3 is CAITGTGSGANVLTF.

The chain recombines TRBV4-1 with TRBJ1-4. The CDR3 length is 18 residues. Germline V gene lookup returns CDR1 MGHRA and CDR2 YSYEKL. Here the CDR3 reads CASSQEGALGGSNEKLFF.

This chain connects TRBV5-6 to TRBJ2-3; TCRdb calls TRBD1, which cannot be checked without DNA. Germline lookup yields CDR1 SGHDT and CDR2 YYEEEE. The CDR3 totals 15 residues. The CDR3 loop is CASSFRGWSTDTQYF.

The chain recombines TRBV6-4 with TRBJ2-1; the D call of TRBD2 rests on TCRdb alone, since no DNA is present to check it. The CDR3 contains 14 residues. CDR1 is MRHNA, CDR2 SNTAGT, per germline. CDR3 sequence: CASSDGDPRREQFF.

The rearrangement uses TRBV12-3 or TRBV12-4 and TRBJ2-3; TCRdb designates TRBD2, a call that cannot be tested without DNA. This CDR3 contains 13 residues. CDR3 residues: CATCREFTDTQYF.

The chain couples TRBV6-2 or TRBV6-3 to TRBJ1-5; TCRdb designates TRBD1, a call that cannot be tested without DNA. Per germline, CDR1 MNHEY and CDR2 SVGEGT. The CDR3 is 17 residues long. CDR3 loop: CASSWDEEGHSNQPQHF.

The chain uses TRBV5-1 and TRBJ1-2; the D call of TRBD1 rests on TCRdb alone, since no DNA is present to check it. The CDR3 covers 17 residues. Germline V gene sequence: CDR1 SGHRS, CDR2 YFSETQ. CDR3: CASSRDGQGPSNYGYTF.

V is TRBV7-2 and J is TRBJ2-3; without DNA, the TCRdb call of TRBD1 cannot be checked. The CDR3 is made up of 15 amino acids. Germline assignment: CDR1 SGHTA and CDR2 FQGNSA. CDR3 loop: CASRLPGGGTDTQYF.

Here the CDR3 reads CASSGEGPSFRIQETQYF. V is TRBV28 and J is TRBJ2-5; TCRdb's D call, TRBD1, is unchecked because there is no DNA. The CDR3 is made up of 18 amino acids. Germline CDR1 reads MDHEN; CDR2 reads SYDVKM.

V gene TRBV7-8 combines with J gene TRBJ2-5; no DNA is available, so the TRBD1 call from TCRdb remains unchecked. Germline CDR1 SGHVS, CDR2 FQNEAQ. The CDR3 has 15 residues. This chain's CDR3 is CASSEGVYRQETQYF.

The chain links TRBV5-1 to TRBJ2-5; TCRdb reports TRBD1, a call that lacks DNA to check it against. Germline lookup yields CDR1 SGHRS and CDR2 YFSETQ. CDR3 length equals 14 residues. CDR3 in amino acids: CASSWGGTRETQYF. The full variable domain, with the rest looked up from reference TRBV5-1 and TRBJ2-5, is KAGVTQTPRYLIKTRGQQVTLSCSPISGHRSVSWYQQTPGQGLQFLFEYFSETQRNKGNFPGRFSGRQFSNSRSEMNVSTLELGDSALYLCASSWGGTRETQYFGPGTRLLVL.

The rearrangement joins TRBV10-2 to TRBJ1-1. From germline, CDR1 is WSHSY and CDR2 SAAADI. The CDR3 covers 14 residues. CDR3 protein: CASTRGGTGGEAFF.

The gene calls are TRBV28 and TRBJ2-2; TCRdb indicates TRBD2, and absent DNA this call remains unverified. The CDR3 runs to 15 residues. The germline V gene has CDR1 MDHEN and CDR2 SYDVKM. CDR3: CASSSKGLASGELFF. Combining the CDR3 with reference TRBV28 and TRBJ2-2 gives the whole variable domain DVKVTQSSRYLVKRTGEKVFLECVQDMDHENMFWYRQDPGLGLRLIYFSYDVKMKEKGDIPEGYSVSREKKERFSLILESASTNQTSMYLCASSSKGLASGELFFGEGSRLTVL.

The rearrangement uses TRBV6-1 and TRBJ2-1; the TCRdb call, TRBD2, lacks DNA for checking. This CDR3 comprises 16 residues. From germline, CDR1 is MNHNS and CDR2 SASEGT. The CDR3: CASSASGGGSYNEQFF.

The chain links TRBV11-3 to TRBJ2-3; the TRBD2 assignment by TCRdb is unverifiable without DNA. Germline V gene data show CDR1 as SGHNT and CDR2 as YENEEA. The CDR3 spans 16 residues. This chain's CDR3 is CASSNRLAGVRNTQYF. The variable domain in full, with the rest retrieved from reference TRBV11-3 and TRBJ2-3, is EAGVVQSPRYKIIEKKQPVAFWCNPISGHNTLYWYLQNLGQGPELLIRYENEEAVDDSQLPKDRFSAERLKGVDSTLKIQPAELGDSAVYLCASSNRLAGVRNTQYFGPGTRLTVL.

The chain employs TRBV28 and TRBJ2-7. CDR1 and CDR2 (germline): MDHEN, SYDVKM. This CDR3 has 13 residues. The CDR3 reads CASRKTGTYEQYF.

This CDR3 is CASSQDYAGEAEKLFF. The V and J genes are TRBV4-3 and TRBJ1-4; TCRdb reports TRBD1, a call that lacks DNA to check it against. The germline V gene has CDR1 LGHNA and CDR2 YSLEER. CDR3 length equals 16 residues.

The chain joins TRBV12-3 or TRBV12-4 to TRBJ1-2. This CDR3 contains 12 residues. The CDR3 sequence is CASRDRTYGYTF.

V gene TRBV20-1 combines with J gene TRBJ2-1; as DNA is missing, the TRBD2 call by TCRdb cannot be tested. The CDR3 consists of 14 residues. Germline CDR1 and CDR2: DFQATT and SNEGSKA (reference sequence). CDR3 loop: CSANLAGVANEQFF.

This chain uses TRBV5-6 with TRBJ2-3; TCRdb returns TRBD2, unconfirmable since there is no DNA. Per the germline V gene, CDR1 is SGHDT and CDR2 is YYEEEE. The CDR3 runs 17 residues. The CDR3 loop is CASSQDSGVPSTDTQYF.

The V and J genes are TRBV7-2 and TRBJ1-1; the TRBD1 assignment by TCRdb is unverifiable without DNA. Germline V gives CDR1 SGHTA, CDR2 FQGNSA. This CDR3 has 15 residues. The CDR3 is CASSLGGGLGTEAFF.

The chain joins TRBV29-1 to TRBJ1-2; TCRdb returns TRBD1, unconfirmable since there is no DNA. The CDR3 covers 13 residues. The germline CDR1 and CDR2 sequences are SQVTM and ANQGSEA. CDR3 sequence: CSAEMGGNYGYTF.